The 23 T cell receptor beta chains given below trace back to one sample, sequenced in a study of CD8 T cells in ankylosing spondylitis. One entry per CDR3 protein, called by TCRdb with MiXCR from the 5' RACE reads. The table has approximately 250,000 distinct CDR3 sequences, more than 25% seen once; the top ten hold approximately 4.6%. Sequenced: blood, either unsorted or a sorted T cell fraction (not recorded which). The receptors stem from a male donor with ankylosing spondylitis or in good health (not recorded which).

This clonotype was observed at least ten times. The chain has TRBV29-1 and TRBJ1-3; tentative D call: TRBD1 (6 bases). The CDR3 length is 15 residues. Per germline, CDR1 SQVTM and CDR2 ANQGSEA. V was pared by 3 bases and J by 2 bases, with 14 bases between. The CDR3 nucleotides are TGCAGCGTTGATCTGGGGGCGATGACTGGAAACACCATATATTTT. Its protein is CSVDLGAMTGNTIYF.

This clonotype has only one observation. J is TRBJ2-2 and V is TRBV7-8; TRBD2 aligns across 8 bases. The CDR3 covers 16 residues. V dropped 5 bases and J dropped 4; count of bases not matched to a gene: 9. Germline lookup yields CDR1 SGHVS and CDR2 FQNEAQ. CDR3: CASSLQSGGSTGELFF. The CDR3 nucleotides are TGTGCCAGCAGCCTCCAAAGCGGGGGAAGCACCGGGGAGCTGTTTTTT.

This chain uses TRBV20-1 with TRBJ2-3; TRBD2 aligns across 8 bases. V lost 8 bases and J lost 2; bases outside the gene matches: 6. Looked up from germline, CDR1 is DFQATT and CDR2 is SNEGSKA (reference sequence). The CDR3 consists of 13 residues. The CDR3 DNA reads TGCAGTCAGAGCGGGGGCCCCACAGATACGCAGTATTTT. The encoded protein is CSQSGGPTDTQYF.

The rearrangement joins TRBV7-9 to TRBJ2-5; D call uncertain. The CDR3 has 13 amino acids. The germline CDR1 and CDR2 sequences are SEHNR and FQNEAQ (reference sequence). The V end lost 2 bases, the J end lost 5 bases, and 9 bases lay between the germline ends. The CDR3 DNA is TGTGCCAGCAGCTTATCCCCAGCCGAGACCCAGTACTTC. Its protein product is CASSLSPAETQYF.

The genes are TRBV28 and TRBJ1-2, with D possibly matching TRBD1 (5 bases). The CDR3 sequence is 15 residues long. V was pared by 5 bases and J by 4 bases, with 17 bases between. Looked up from germline, CDR1 is MDHEN and CDR2 is SYDVKM. CDR3 DNA: TGTGCCAGCAGTCCACGGTACGGGACGCGCTATGGCTACACCTTC. Amino acid sequence: CASSPRYGTRYGYTF.

The chain carries TRBV29-1 and TRBJ2-5; 12 bases fit TRBD1. V lost 3 bases and J lost 5; bases outside the gene matches: 7. Germline CDR1 and CDR2: SQVTM and ANQGSEA. The CDR3 runs to 15 residues. The DNA of the CDR3 is TGCAGCGTTGACCGGGACAGGGGGCTATTGGAGACCCAGTACTTC. It codes for CSVDRDRGLLETQYF.

Only a few counts were recorded for this clonotype. CDR3 amino acids: CASSLGHTIYF. In DNA, the CDR3 is TGTGCCAGCAGCTTAGGACACACCATATATTTT. This sequence joins TRBV7-6 and TRBJ1-3; D gene uncertain. The CDR3 covers 11 residues. The V end was cut by 1 base, the J end by 8 bases, with 3 bases between. Germline CDR1 is SGHVS and CDR2 is FNYEAQ.

This clonotype was counted only a few times. The gene calls are TRBV12-3 or TRBV12-4 and TRBJ1-5, with a weak D call TRBD1 (5 bases). The V end was cut by 3 bases, the J end by 3 bases, with 12 bases between. The CDR3 totals 15 residues. CDR3 in amino acids: CASSLGRADNQPQHF. CDR3 nucleotide sequence: TGTGCCAGCAGTTTGGGCAGGGCGGACAATCAGCCCCAGCATTTT.

This rearrangement joins TRBV12-3 or TRBV12-4 to TRBJ1-2; D not resolved. The CDR3 sequence is 13 residues long. V gave up 6 bases and J gave up 4 bases, with 12 bases separating them. The CDR3 is CASSRDGVYGYTF. The CDR3 DNA sequence: TGTGCCAGCAGCCGCGACGGAGTCTATGGCTACACCTTC.

In the case of this clonotype: A much larger clone differs from this one at a single base, so this may be a read error. The genes are TRBV20-1 and TRBJ2-3; either TRBD1 or TRBD2 may supply D (5 bases each). Germline CDR1 DFQATT, CDR2 SNEGSKA (reference sequence). V lost 3 bases and J lost 2, with 6 bases in between. The CDR3 has 12 residues. CDR3 nucleotides: TGCAGTGCTAGCGGGGCCACAGATACGCAGTATTTT. Residues: CSASGATDTQYF.

This clonotype was recorded a few times. The chain is built from TRBV12-3 or TRBV12-4 and TRBJ2-1; D uncertain. Trimming pared 2 bases from V and 9 bases from J, leaving 8 bases between. The CDR3 sequence is 12 residues long. The CDR3 sequence: CASSLSSGEQFF. CDR3 nucleotide sequence: TGTGCCAGCAGTTTATCTTCGGGTGAGCAGTTCTTC.

This clonotype was recorded only once. The genes are TRBV20-1 and TRBJ2-7; TRBD2 matches at 9 bases. The CDR3 extends over 15 amino acids. Per germline, CDR1 DFQATT and CDR2 SNEGSKA (reference sequence). Trimming at V came to 6 bases and at J to 3 bases, leaving 12 bases not matched to a gene. In DNA form, the CDR3 reads TGCAGTGCCCCGATTGAGGCGGGGGGGTTCTACGAGCAGTACTTC. Encoded protein: CSAPIEAGGFYEQYF.

J is TRBJ2-3 and V is TRBV15; D possibly corresponds to TRBD2 (6 bases). The V gene's germline CDR1 is LNHNV and CDR2 YYDKDF (reference sequence). V lost 5 bases and J lost 0, with 12 bases in between. The CDR3 has 15 amino acids. The CDR3 sequence: CATSYRGVSTDTQYF. CDR3 DNA: TGTGCCACCAGCTATCGCGGGGTTAGCACAGATACGCAGTATTTT.

The CDR3 coding sequence is TGCAGTGCTAGACTGGGACTAGCGGCCTACAATGAGCAGTTCTTC. Translating it yields CSARLGLAAYNEQFF. The chain couples TRBV20-1 to TRBJ2-1, with TRBD2 matching 11 bases. CDR3 length equals 15 residues. V shed 2 bases, J shed 2 bases, and the junction held 2 bases outside the gene matches. CDR1 and CDR2 from the germline V gene are DFQATT and SNEGSKA (reference sequence).

The rearrangement joins TRBV7-9 to TRBJ2-7; 11 bases match TRBD1. The CDR3 runs 16 residues. The V gene's germline CDR1 is SEHNR and CDR2 FQNEAQ (reference sequence). The V gene end was trimmed by 2 bases and the J gene end by 2 bases; junction bases not matched to a gene: 5. CDR3 nucleotide sequence: TGTGCCAGCAGCTTATTGGGACAGGGGGGAGCCTACGAGCAGTACTTC. Residues: CASSLLGQGGAYEQYF.

This clonotype was observed a few times. The chain links TRBV29-1 to TRBJ2-7, with a tentative D call TRBD2 (7 bases). The CDR3 is 11 residues long. Trimming cost V 5 bases and J 6 bases, with 11 bases left between them. CDR1 and CDR2 from the germline V gene are SQVTM and ANQGSEA. The chain's CDR3 is CSVRGGGEQYF. The CDR3 DNA reads as TGCAGCGTTCGCGGGGGCGGCGAGCAGTACTTC.

This rearrangement joins TRBV7-2 to TRBJ2-2, with a weak D call TRBD1 (5 bases). CDR1 is SGHTA and CDR2 is FQGNSA in the germline V gene. V lost 3 bases, J lost 5 bases, and 10 bases lay in between. The CDR3 contains 14 residues. The chain's CDR3 is CASSLQGQTGELFF. CDR3 DNA: TGTGCCAGCAGCTTGCAGGGTCAGACCGGGGAGCTGTTTTTT. Variable domain in full (rest from reference TRBV7-2 and TRBJ2-2): GAGVSQSPSNKVTEKGKDVELRCDPISGHTALYWYRQSLGQGLEFLIYFQGNSAPDKSGLPSDRFSAERTGGSVSTLTIQRTQQEDSAVYLCASSLQGQTGELFFGEGSRLTVL.

This chain connects TRBV18 to TRBJ1-1; D is unresolved. The length of the CDR3 is 14 residues. Trimming removed 4 bases from V and 0 bases from J, with 9 bases in between. CDR1 and CDR2 from the germline V gene are KGHSH and LQKENI. The CDR3 region is CASSLRYLNTEAFF. CDR3 coding DNA: TGTGCCAGCTCACTACGATATTTGAACACTGAAGCTTTCTTT. The full variable domain, its missing parts supplied by reference TRBV18 and TRBJ1-1, is NAGVMQNPRHLVRRRGQEARLRCSPMKGHSHVYWYRQLPEEGLKFMVYLQKENIIDESGMPKERFSAEFPKEGPSILRIQQVVRGDSAAYFCASSLRYLNTEAFFGQGTRLTVV.

This clonotype was picked up a small number of times. The V call is TRBV6-5, the J call TRBJ2-7, with 8 bases lining up with TRBD1. Looked up from germline, CDR1 is MNHEY and CDR2 is SVGAGI. This CDR3 has 14 amino acids. With V trimmed by 4 bases and J by 6 bases, 8 bases remained unmatched. CDR3 residues: CASSFIRQGSEQYF. For the CDR3, the DNA is TGTGCCAGCAGTTTCATCCGACAGGGGAGCGAGCAGTACTTC.

The V call is TRBV6-1, the J call TRBJ1-5; no firm D call. The V and J ends lost 5 bases and 3 bases respectively, with 8 bases between them. The CDR3 sequence is 13 residues long. Germline lookup yields CDR1 MNHNS and CDR2 SASEGT. In nucleotides, the CDR3 is TGTGCCAGCAGTAGACGGACCAATCAGCCCCAGCATTTT. Amino acid sequence: CASSRRTNQPQHF.

The chain carries TRBV4-1 and TRBJ2-3; no clear D gene. The V gene's germline CDR1 is MGHRA and CDR2 YSYEKL. This CDR3 is built from 15 residues. With 3 bases removed from V and 1 base from J, the gap between germline ends came to 11 bases. The CDR3 loop is CASSQMDRGTDTQYF. The DNA of the CDR3 is TGCGCCAGCAGCCAGATGGATCGGGGCACAGATACGCAGTATTTT.

A few counts support this clonotype. The V gene is TRBV29-1, the J gene TRBJ2-1; D call uncertain. Germline-derived CDR1 and CDR2 are SQVTM and ANQGSEA. The germline V and J ends were trimmed by 6 bases and 0 bases, with 9 bases remaining between them. This CDR3 region has 13 residues. The CDR3 DNA sequence: TGCAGCGTCCAGCAAATCTCCTACAATGAGCAGTTCTTC. It yields the protein CSVQQISYNEQFF.

The chain links TRBV20-1 to TRBJ1-3, with no clear D. The V end lost 6 bases, the J end lost 0 bases, and 12 bases lay between the germline ends. The CDR3 is 14 amino acids. Germline V gives CDR1 DFQATT, CDR2 SNEGSKA (reference sequence). The CDR3 region has the DNA TGCAGTGCCACGGCTCATTACTCTGGAAACACCATATATTTT. This codes for CSATAHYSGNTIYF.